Listed here is a single T cell receptor (beta chain). The antigen remains unidentified. This sample was taken from a study of cytotoxic CD8 clonotypes in ibrutinib-treated CLL. Study background: Response material was collected after a median about 12 months of treatment, range 6 to 36. Samples yielded averages of hundreds of thousands of productive templates and 94,000 or so productive rearrangements.

V gave up 2 bases and J gave up 4 bases, with 11 bases separating them. Germline loops: CDR1 KGHSH, CDR2 LQKENI. The CDR3 is made up of 14 amino acids. The planned depth of sequencing spanned 1 in 200,000 to 1 in 1 million T cells. Profiling relied on immunoSEQ multiplex PCR, and the TCRdb table lists in-frame clones only, not all of them. The sample has 55,000 to 80,000 clones; 57% are singletons. General observations from the study: Patients had baseline clonality above age-matched healthy donors, and this clonality moved with circulating CD8+ T-cell counts.

The chain has TRBV18 and TRBJ1-2; D not resolved. The material was PBMCs, obtained after 12 months of ibrutinib treatment. This sequence was found in a human donor with chronic lymphocytic leukemia. In DNA, the CDR3 is TGTGCCAGCTCACCAGGGTCGGACCGCTATGGCTACACCTTC. It encodes CASSPGSDRYGYTF.